Each of the 8 T cell receptor beta chains below was sequenced from the same sample in a study of blood T cells in healthy people across ages. A J-beta primer mix and a sample-barcoded 5' primer were used in a second PCR of roughly 7 to 12 cycles. TCRdb independently ran MiXCR on the 5' RACE reads; one entry per CDR3 protein. The table has about 1.6 million distinct CDR3 sequences, 30% to 40% seen once; the top ten hold about 11%. The sample consisted of blood. All receptors derive from a woman aged 25 to 45 in good health.

The chain carries TRBV7-9 and TRBJ1-3; 7 nucleotides line up with TRBD1. The ends lost 1 base at V and 4 bases at J; junction bases unmatched: 4. The CDR3 is made up of 15 amino acids. Looked up from germline, CDR1 is SEHNR and CDR2 is FQNEAQ (reference sequence). The CDR3 is CASSLGLDRGNTIYF. The DNA of the CDR3 is TGTGCCAGCAGCTTAGGGTTGGACAGGGGAAACACCATATATTTT.

This clonotype occurred a few times. This sequence joins TRBV7-9 and TRBJ2-7; 12 bases agree with TRBD2. The J segment lost 2 bases and the V segment lost 8 bases, leaving 13 bases of the junction unmatched. The germline V gene has CDR1 SEHNR and CDR2 FQNEAQ (reference sequence). The CDR3 contains 17 residues. The CDR3: CASESLAGLAGTYEQYF. DNA of the CDR3: TGTGCCAGCGAATCCCTTGCCGGACTAGCGGGAACCTACGAGCAGTACTTC.

The chain links TRBV20-1 to TRBJ2-1; 9 nucleotides line up with TRBD1. CDR1 and CDR2 from the germline V gene are DFQATT and SNEGSKA (reference sequence). V lost 1 base to trimming and J lost 7 bases; unmatched junction nucleotides: 8. The CDR3 has 15 amino acids. CDR3 protein: CSARVHRGLGNEQFF. The CDR3 region has the DNA TGCAGTGCTAGAGTTCACAGGGGGCTTGGGAATGAGCAGTTCTTC.

With regard to this clonotype: This may be a read error, as it is one base from a much larger clone. The J gene is TRBJ2-1, the V gene TRBV20-1, with 8 positions matching TRBD2. This CDR3 has 15 residues. Trimming cost V 6 bases and J 8 bases; bases outside gene matches: 15. CDR1 is DFQATT and CDR2 is SNEGSKA in the germline V gene (reference sequence). CDR3 residues: CSADRLGGAWDEQFF. The CDR3 DNA sequence: TGCAGTGCAGACAGGCTCGGGGGGGCCTGGGATGAGCAGTTCTTC.

The rearrangement joins TRBV6-6 to TRBJ1-6; D perhaps matches TRBD1 (5 bases). Looked up from germline, CDR1 is MNHNY and CDR2 is SVGAGI (reference sequence). The V end lost 4 bases, the J end lost 7 bases, and 17 bases lay between the germline ends. This CDR3 is 16 amino acids long. CDR3 nucleotides: TGTGCCAGCAGTTCGGACCCCGGGACGGGCAATTCACCCCTCCACTTT. Protein product: CASSSDPGTGNSPLHF.

J is TRBJ1-2 and V is TRBV30; 7 bases map to TRBD1. V dropped 8 bases and J dropped 9; count of bases not matched to a gene: 6. CDR3 size: 10 residues. Germline CDR1 is GTSNPN and CDR2 is SVGIG (reference sequence). The CDR3 sequence is CAQGQARYTF. The CDR3 nucleotides are TGTGCCCAAGGACAGGCCCGCTACACCTTC. The full variable domain, rest sourced from reference TRBV30 and TRBJ1-2, is SQTIHQWPATLVQPVGSPLSLECTVEGTSNPNLYWYRQAAGRGLQLLFYSVGIGQISSEVPQNLSASRPQDRQFILSSKKLLLSDSGFYLCAQGQARYTFGSGTRLTVV.

The chain has TRBV4-1 and TRBJ2-7; D is unclear. Trimming left V 0 bases short and J 3 bases short, with 12 bases between. The CDR3 is 15 amino acids. Germline values: CDR1 MGHRA, CDR2 YSYEKL. The CDR3 protein is CASSQDVFPDYEQYF. The CDR3 DNA reads as TGCGCCAGCAGCCAAGATGTCTTCCCGGACTACGAGCAGTACTTC.

The CDR3 reads CSARPGGSASEQFF. The CDR3 nucleotides read TGCAGTGCTAGGCCAGGCGGGAGCGCCAGTGAGCAGTTCTTC. The V gene is TRBV20-1, the J gene TRBJ2-1; 7 positions match TRBD2. V dropped 3 bases and J dropped 9; count of bases not matched to a gene: 11. Germline CDR1 reads DFQATT; CDR2 reads SNEGSKA (reference sequence). The CDR3 length is 14 residues.